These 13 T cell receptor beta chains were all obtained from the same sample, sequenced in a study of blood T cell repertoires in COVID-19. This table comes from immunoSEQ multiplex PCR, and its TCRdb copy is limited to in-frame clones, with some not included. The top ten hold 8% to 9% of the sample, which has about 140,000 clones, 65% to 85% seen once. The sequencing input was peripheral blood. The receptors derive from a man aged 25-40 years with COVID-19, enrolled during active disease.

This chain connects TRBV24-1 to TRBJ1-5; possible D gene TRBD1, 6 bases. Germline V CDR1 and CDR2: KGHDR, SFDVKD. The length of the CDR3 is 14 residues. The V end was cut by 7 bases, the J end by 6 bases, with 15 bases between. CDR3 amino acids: CATSEGVRSQPQHF. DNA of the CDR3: TGTGCCACCAGCGAGGGGGTAAGGAGTCAGCCCCAGCATTTT.

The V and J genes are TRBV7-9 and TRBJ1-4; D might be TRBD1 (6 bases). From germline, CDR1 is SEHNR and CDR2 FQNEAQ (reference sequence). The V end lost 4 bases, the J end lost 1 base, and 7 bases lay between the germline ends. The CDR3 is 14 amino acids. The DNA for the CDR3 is TGTGCCAGCAGCTCCAGGGGAACTAATGAAAAACTGTTTTTT. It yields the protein CASSSRGTNEKLFF.

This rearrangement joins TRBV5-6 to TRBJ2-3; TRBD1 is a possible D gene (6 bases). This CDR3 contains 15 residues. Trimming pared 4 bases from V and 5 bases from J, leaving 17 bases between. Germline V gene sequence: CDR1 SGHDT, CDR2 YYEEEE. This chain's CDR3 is CASSQKTSRGDTQYF. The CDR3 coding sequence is TGTGCCAGCAGCCAAAAAACCTCCAGGGGAGATACGCAGTATTTT.

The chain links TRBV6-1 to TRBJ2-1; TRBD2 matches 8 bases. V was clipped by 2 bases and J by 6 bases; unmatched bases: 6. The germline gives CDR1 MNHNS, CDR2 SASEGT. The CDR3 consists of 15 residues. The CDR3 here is CASSEMAGGRNEQFF. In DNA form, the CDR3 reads TGTGCCAGCAGTGAAATGGCGGGAGGACGCAATGAGCAGTTCTTC.

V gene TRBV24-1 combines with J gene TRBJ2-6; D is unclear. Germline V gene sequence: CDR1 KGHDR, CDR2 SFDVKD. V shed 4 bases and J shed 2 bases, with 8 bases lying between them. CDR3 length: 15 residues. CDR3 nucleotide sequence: TGTGCCACCAGTGACCCATCGGCTGGGGCCAACGTCCTGACTTTC. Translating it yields CATSDPSAGANVLTF.

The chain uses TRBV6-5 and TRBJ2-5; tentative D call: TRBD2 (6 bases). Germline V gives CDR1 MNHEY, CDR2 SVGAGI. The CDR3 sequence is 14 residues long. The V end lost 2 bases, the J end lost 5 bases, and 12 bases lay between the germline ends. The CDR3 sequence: CASSYGRGAETQYF. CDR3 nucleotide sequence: TGTGCCAGCAGTTACGGGCGCGGGGCGGAGACCCAGTACTTC.

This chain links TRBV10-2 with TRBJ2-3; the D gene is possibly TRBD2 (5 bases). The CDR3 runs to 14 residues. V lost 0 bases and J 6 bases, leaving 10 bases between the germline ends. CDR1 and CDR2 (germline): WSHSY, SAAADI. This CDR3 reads CASSESGVADTQYF. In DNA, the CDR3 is TGCGCCAGCAGTGAGTCCGGGGTGGCGGATACGCAGTATTTT.

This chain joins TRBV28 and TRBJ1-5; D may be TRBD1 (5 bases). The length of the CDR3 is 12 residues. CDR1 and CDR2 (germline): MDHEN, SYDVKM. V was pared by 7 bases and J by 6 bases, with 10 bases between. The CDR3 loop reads CASTAGSQPQHF. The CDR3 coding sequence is TGTGCCAGCACCGCAGGGTCTCAGCCCCAGCATTTT.

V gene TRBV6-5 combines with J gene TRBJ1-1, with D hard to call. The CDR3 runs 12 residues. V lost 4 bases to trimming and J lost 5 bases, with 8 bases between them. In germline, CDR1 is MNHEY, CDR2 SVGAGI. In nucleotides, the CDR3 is TGTGCCAGCAGTTTTTCGGGAACTGAAGCTTTCTTT. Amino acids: CASSFSGTEAFF.

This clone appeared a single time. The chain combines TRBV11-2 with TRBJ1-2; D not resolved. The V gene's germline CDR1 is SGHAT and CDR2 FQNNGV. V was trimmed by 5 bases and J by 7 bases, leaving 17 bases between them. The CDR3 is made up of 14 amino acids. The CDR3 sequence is CASSPSRASGGYTF. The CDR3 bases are TGTGCCAGCAGCCCTAGCCGGGCAAGTGGTGGCTACACCTTC.

The CDR3 protein is CASSSWGTANTEAFF. CDR3 coding DNA: TGTGCCAGCAGCTCCTGGGGGACAGCCAACACTGAAGCTTTCTTT. The chain joins TRBV7-8 to TRBJ1-1; TRBD1 aligns across 7 bases. From germline, CDR1 is SGHVS and CDR2 FQNEAQ. Unmatched junction bases numbered 7, after V lost 4 bases and J lost 2 bases. The CDR3 totals 15 residues.

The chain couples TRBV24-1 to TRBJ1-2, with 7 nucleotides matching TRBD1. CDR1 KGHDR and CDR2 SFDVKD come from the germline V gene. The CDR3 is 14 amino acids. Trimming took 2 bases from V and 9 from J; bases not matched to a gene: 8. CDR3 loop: CATSDSSTGERYTF. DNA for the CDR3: TGTGCCACCAGTGATTCCAGTACAGGGGAACGCTACACCTTC.

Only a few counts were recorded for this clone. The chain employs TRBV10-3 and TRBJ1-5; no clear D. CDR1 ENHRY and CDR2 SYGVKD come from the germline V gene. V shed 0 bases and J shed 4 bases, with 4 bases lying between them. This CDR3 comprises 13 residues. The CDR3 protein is CAISESRNQPQHF. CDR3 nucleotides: TGTGCCATCAGTGAGTCGAGAAATCAGCCCCAGCATTTT.